A single T cell receptor beta chain is shown here with its context. Its target is not known. These data are taken from a study of radiotherapy plus CTLA-4 blockade in lung cancer. The overall study: Objective response was observed in roughly 17% of patients, and disease control in approximately 30%. Study results and caveats: Early blood T cell clone dynamics, with interferon-beta, were reported to best predict response. Radiotherapy was combined with ipilimumab, and tumor-derived TCR clones then expanded in blood.

This table comes from immunoSEQ multiplex PCR, and its TCRdb copy is limited to in-frame clones, with some not included. This table has approximately 83,000 clones, about 79% appearing once. Ipilimumab CTLA-4 blockade and focal radiation were given to patients with chemo-refractory metastatic non-small-cell lung cancer. This receptor was identified in a human donor with non-small cell lung cancer who had a partial response to radiotherapy plus ipilimumab. Some clones in this sample may be carry-over from other donors' samples. The source was peripheral blood, collected from a patient treated with radiotherapy plus ipilimumab.

Written as DNA, the CDR3 is TGTGCCAGCAGCCAGGCGGGGACCGGGACAGGGTGGGGCTACACCTTC. Translation: CASSQAGTGTGWGYTF. The chain couples TRBV4-2 to TRBJ1-2; 9 nucleotides agree with TRBD1. This CDR3 has 16 amino acids. Looked up from germline, CDR1 is LGHNA and CDR2 is YNFKEQ. V dropped 3 bases and J dropped 8; count of bases not matched to a gene: 13.